This T cell receptor beta chain appears in the sequencing data of a study of CD8+CD57+ T cells in acquired aplastic anemia. Genomic DNA acted as the template from which TCR beta VDJ combination and CDR3 sequence profiling were carried out. TCRdb itself ran the reads through MiXCR, one entry per CDR3 protein. The sample records hundreds of thousands of distinct CDR3 sequences, 65% to 75% being singletons. Turning to this clonotype: One end of the junction is discordant with germline, which a read error may explain.

The sequenced sample consisted of sorted CD4+, CD8+, or CD8+CD57+ T cells (not recorded which) from PBMCs. The TCR sequence derives from a human donor in good health, serving as a control.

CDR3 nucleotide sequence: TGTGCCAGCAGCTTATGGGGGGGCCCTCTACGAGCAGTATTT. This translates into CASSLWGGPLRAVF. The chain employs TRBV7-3 and TRBJ1-6, with a tentative D call TRBD1 (6 bases). Germline CDR1 SGHTA, CDR2 FQGTGA. CDR3 length equals 14 residues. Full variable domain (outside the CDR3, taken from reference TRBV7-3 and TRBJ1-6): GAGVSQTPSNKVTEKGKYVELRCDPISGHTALYWYRQSLGQGPEFLIYFQGTGAADDSGLPNDRFFAVRPEGSVSTLKIQRTERGDSAVYLCASSLWGGPLRAVFGNGTRLTVT.